This passage covers 26 T cell receptor beta chains from one sample sequenced in a study of identical twins. TCRdb used MiXCR to reprocess the 5' RACE reads, holding one entry per CDR3 protein. There are 650,000 to 800,000 distinct CDR3 sequences in the sample; 8.5% to 9.5% occur only once, and approximately 0.89% lies in the top ten. Separately, the same data were catalogued under a study of yellow fever vaccine responses in identical twins.

What was sequenced was PBMCs. The receptors originated from a woman between 18 and 30 years old in good health.

Here the CDR3 DNA reads TGCGCCAGCAGCTTGGCGGGAGCGGGAGGCTACGAGCAGTACTTC. Residues: CASSLAGAGGYEQYF. V and J are TRBV5-1 and TRBJ2-7; 9 positions agree with TRBD2. The CDR3 is made up of 15 amino acids. Germline V gene sequence: CDR1 SGHRS, CDR2 YFSETQ. V was clipped by 0 bases and J by 3 bases; unmatched bases: 4.

The V and J genes are TRBV14 and TRBJ2-1; TRBD2 matches 7 bases. CDR3 size: 15 residues. CDR1 SGHDN and CDR2 FVKESK come from the germline V gene. J gave up 3 bases and V 5 bases, and 7 bases lay outside the gene matches. CDR3 bases: TGTGCCAGCAGCAACCGGGGGAGGGGCTACAATGAGCAGTTCTTC. It is translated as CASSNRGRGYNEQFF.

This clonotype was detected only a few times. The chain uses TRBV15 and TRBJ2-5; D is undetermined. V lost 1 base and J 2 bases, leaving 14 bases between the germline ends. The CDR3 sequence is 16 residues long. Germline lookup yields CDR1 LNHNV and CDR2 YYDKDF (reference sequence). The CDR3 loop is CATSRVGSRKQETQYF. Here the CDR3 DNA reads TGTGCCACCAGCAGAGTTGGGTCCAGGAAGCAAGAGACCCAGTACTTC.

The J gene is TRBJ2-7, the V gene TRBV4-3, with D possibly being TRBD2 (5 bases). V was pared by 0 bases and J by 0 bases, with 15 bases between. Germline V gene data show CDR1 as LGHNA and CDR2 as YSLEER. The length of the CDR3 is 17 residues. The CDR3 reads CASSQDRSGSLSYEQYF. CDR3 sequence (DNA): TGCGCCAGCAGCCAAGATCGGAGCGGAAGCCTCTCCTACGAGCAGTACTTC.

The chain couples TRBV28 to TRBJ2-2, with TRBD1 identical over 8 bases. After removal of 5 bases from V and 5 bases from J, the junction contained 4 bases not matched to a gene. Per the germline V gene, CDR1 is MDHEN and CDR2 is SYDVKM. The CDR3 covers 14 residues. DNA for the CDR3: TGTGCCAGCAGTCAACGGACAGGGACCGGGGAGCTGTTTTTT. This codes for CASSQRTGTGELFF.

This clonotype was counted at least ten times. V is TRBV29-1 and J is TRBJ2-3, with 7 nucleotides matching TRBD1. This CDR3 contains 15 residues. Unmatched junction bases numbered 6, after V lost 3 bases and J lost 0 bases. The germline V gene encodes CDR1 SQVTM and CDR2 ANQGSEA. The CDR3 nucleotides are TGCAGCGTTGAGGGACAGCTCTCTAGCACAGATACGCAGTATTTT. Protein sequence: CSVEGQLSSTDTQYF.

This chain joins TRBV7-8 and TRBJ2-7; 7 bases are shared with TRBD2. Per germline, CDR1 SGHVS and CDR2 FQNEAQ. V lost 5 bases, J lost 5 bases, and 9 bases stayed unmatched. The CDR3 runs to 14 residues. The CDR3 region is CASSQSGTLHEQYF. CDR3 coding DNA: TGTGCCAGCAGCCAAAGCGGGACGCTTCACGAGCAGTACTTC.

The V call is TRBV6-2 or TRBV6-3, the J call TRBJ2-1; D is undetermined. Per the germline V gene, CDR1 is MNHEY and CDR2 is SVGEGT. The CDR3 is 13 residues long. V dropped 2 bases and J dropped 4 bases, with 6 bases sitting between them. The CDR3 DNA sequence: TGTGCCAGCAGTTACGATTTTTACAATGAGCAGTTCTTC. Amino acid sequence: CASSYDFYNEQFF.

This clonotype was seen only once. This chain uses TRBV15 with TRBJ2-7, with D uncertain. V dropped 0 bases and J dropped 2 bases, with 17 bases sitting between them. The CDR3 extends over 17 amino acids. CDR1 and CDR2 from the germline V gene are LNHNV and YYDKDF (reference sequence). This CDR3 reads CATSRDLLAAEAYEQYF. Written as DNA, the CDR3 is TGTGCCACCAGCAGAGATCTCCTCGCGGCTGAAGCCTACGAGCAGTACTTC.

This chain joins TRBV5-1 and TRBJ2-7; TRBD1 matches 12 bases. The CDR3 sequence is 15 residues long. Losses at the gene ends were 3 bases for V and 3 bases for J; bases not matched to a gene: 4. CDR1 and CDR2 (germline): SGHRS, YFSETQ. The CDR3 loop is CASSWGQGADYEQYF. DNA of the CDR3: TGCGCCAGCAGCTGGGGACAGGGGGCAGACTACGAGCAGTACTTC. Combining the CDR3 with reference TRBV5-1 and TRBJ2-7 gives the whole variable domain KAGVTQTPRYLIKTRGQQVTLSCSPISGHRSVSWYQQTPGQGLQFLFEYFSETQRNKGNFPGRFSGRQFSNSRSEMNVSTLELGDSALYLCASSWGQGADYEQYFGPGTRLTVT.

This clonotype was seen ten or more times. The CDR3 DNA sequence: TGTGCCAGCAGCTTACGAGCCTATGGCTACACCTTC. This gives the protein CASSLRAYGYTF. The chain carries TRBV9 and TRBJ1-2; D gene ambiguous. The length of the CDR3 is 12 residues. From germline, CDR1 is SGDLS and CDR2 YYNGEE. The V gene lost 4 bases and the J gene lost 4 bases, with 8 bases spanning the gap.

This clonotype was found a few times. The chain recombines TRBV7-9 with TRBJ2-3; 11 nucleotides agree with TRBD1. Trimming took 1 base from V and 4 from J; bases not matched to a gene: 7. Per germline, CDR1 SEHNR and CDR2 FQNEAQ (reference sequence). This CDR3 has 17 amino acids. For the CDR3, the DNA is TGTGCCAGCAGCTTAGGGTTGGACAGGGGGCACGCAGATACGCAGTATTTT. Protein sequence: CASSLGLDRGHADTQYF.

This clonotype was seen more than once but under ten times. This chain uses TRBV6-1 with TRBJ1-5; 10 positions match TRBD1. Germline V gives CDR1 MNHNS, CDR2 SASEGT. V dropped 5 bases and J dropped 4; count of bases not matched to a gene: 8. The CDR3 has 16 residues. The CDR3 sequence: CASSQALDRGNQPQHF. The CDR3 nucleotides are TGTGCCAGCAGTCAGGCCTTGGACAGGGGGAATCAGCCCCAGCATTTT.

CDR3 amino acids: CSARDPLRSVQFF. As DNA, the CDR3 is TGCAGTGCTAGAGACCCTCTACGGTCGGTGCAGTTCTTC. The V and J genes are TRBV20-1 and TRBJ2-1; D is unresolved. V was clipped by 0 bases and J by 12 bases, with 15 bases between them. Germline assignment: CDR1 DFQATT and CDR2 SNEGSKA (reference sequence). CDR3 length equals 13 residues.

The rearrangement joins TRBV6-5 to TRBJ2-2, with no clear D. The CDR3 totals 16 residues. The V gene's germline CDR1 is MNHEY and CDR2 SVGAGI. V lost 0 bases and J 0 bases, leaving 8 bases between the germline ends. The CDR3 loop reads CASSYSHSTNTGELFF. CDR3 in DNA: TGTGCCAGCAGTTACTCGCACAGCACGAACACCGGGGAGCTGTTTTTT.

This clonotype was picked up many times. The J gene is TRBJ1-2, the V gene TRBV29-1; the D gene is possibly TRBD1 (5 bases). V lost 4 bases, J lost 6 bases, and 15 bases lay in between. This CDR3 region has 13 residues. Germline lookup yields CDR1 SQVTM and CDR2 ANQGSEA. CDR3 nucleotides: TGCAGCGTTGTTCCGGGGTTAGGGGATGGCTACACCTTC. Translating gives CSVVPGLGDGYTF.

This chain links TRBV9 with TRBJ2-5; 7 bases align to TRBD1. This CDR3 is 14 amino acids long. CDR1 and CDR2 from the germline V gene are SGDLS and YYNGEE. V shed 4 bases, J shed 3 bases, and the junction held 6 bases outside the gene matches. CDR3 sequence (DNA): TGTGCCAGCAGCCCCCGACAGGGAGAAGAGACCCAGTACTTC. This codes for CASSPRQGEETQYF. The full variable domain, its missing parts supplied by reference TRBV9 and TRBJ2-5, is DSGVTQTPKHLITATGQRVTLRCSPRSGDLSVYWYQQSLDQGLQFLIQYYNGEERAKGNILERFSAQQFPDLHSELNLSSLELGDSALYFCASSPRQGEETQYFGPGTRLLVL.

This clonotype was recorded many times. This rearrangement joins TRBV6-1 to TRBJ2-7; D is possibly TRBD1 (6 bases). With 8 bases removed from V and 2 bases from J, the gap between germline ends came to 13 bases. Germline CDR1 MNHNS, CDR2 SASEGT. CDR3 size: 13 residues. CDR3 sequence (DNA): TGTGCCAGCCGACGGGACAACACCTACGAGCAGTACTTC. Translation gives CASRRDNTYEQYF.

This clonotype occurred a few times. The CDR3 sequence is CASSKGGPKPNSPLHF. CDR3 coding DNA: TGTGCCAGCAGCAAAGGGGGCCCCAAGCCTAATTCACCCCTCCACTTT. This sequence joins TRBV21-1 and TRBJ1-6. TRBV21-1 counts as a pseudogene. The length of the CDR3 is 16 residues.

This clonotype was counted many times. The chain's CDR3 is CASSLKWTGTDTQYF. The CDR3 DNA sequence: TGTGCCAGCAGCTTAAAGTGGACGGGCACAGATACGCAGTATTTT. The genes are TRBV7-3 and TRBJ2-3; D not certain. The CDR3 contains 15 residues. V lost 1 base and J 1 base, leaving 9 bases between the germline ends. The germline V gene encodes CDR1 SGHTA and CDR2 FQGTGA.

In this sample, this clonotype turned up many times. This chain uses TRBV3-1 with TRBJ2-7, with 7 bases aligning to TRBD2. Losses at the gene ends were 3 bases for V and 1 base for J; bases not matched to a gene: 12. Germline lookup yields CDR1 LGHDT and CDR2 YNNKEL (reference sequence). CDR3 size: 17 residues. CDR3 in DNA: TGTGCCAGCAGCCATAAGATGCTAACACTAGCGTCCTACGAGCAGTACTTC. Translating gives CASSHKMLTLASYEQYF.

There are a few counts of this clonotype. The chain links TRBV20-1 to TRBJ2-7; 8 bases align to TRBD1. Germline lookup yields CDR1 DFQATT and CDR2 SNEGSKA (reference sequence). The V segment lost 6 bases and the J segment 2 bases; nucleotides outside the gene matches: 12. This CDR3 contains 15 residues. CDR3 sequence (DNA): TGCAGTGCCGAGGGACAGGTTGGCAACGCCTACGAGCAGTACTTC. It translates to CSAEGQVGNAYEQYF.

The chain has TRBV14 and TRBJ2-1, with D perhaps assigned TRBD1 or TRBD2 (5 bases each). This CDR3 has 13 residues. Germline V CDR1 and CDR2: SGHDN, FVKESK. Trimming removed 0 bases from V and 14 bases from J, with 14 bases in between. The CDR3 DNA is TGTGCCAGCAGCCAAGAGGTCCGGGACCAAAAGTTCTTC. Translating it yields CASSQEVRDQKFF.

This clonotype has more than one count but fewer than ten. Here the CDR3 DNA reads TGTGCCAGCAGCTACACCCGCGGGAGCACAGATACGCAGTATTTT. Residues: CASSYTRGSTDTQYF. The V gene is TRBV7-9, the J gene TRBJ2-3, with D possibly being TRBD2 (5 bases). CDR1 and CDR2 from the germline V gene are SEHNR and FQNEAQ (reference sequence). Between the trimmed V and J ends, which lost 4 bases and 0 bases, there was a span of 11 bases. The CDR3 is 15 amino acids.

This clonotype has just a few counts. As DNA, the CDR3 is TGTGCCATCCAACTGGCGGGAGGCTACACCTTC. It translates to CAIQLAGGYTF. V is TRBV10-3 and J is TRBJ1-2; D unresolved. Trimming removed 8 bases at V and 8 bases at J, with 12 bases between. The CDR3 extends over 11 amino acids. The germline V gene encodes CDR1 ENHRY and CDR2 SYGVKD.

This clonotype was seen a few times. This rearrangement joins TRBV12-3 or TRBV12-4 to TRBJ2-1; TRBD2 matches at 9 bases. Germline trimming cut 4 bases from V and 0 bases from J; bases unmatched to any gene: 7. This CDR3 contains 17 residues. The CDR3 DNA follows: TGTGCCAGCAGTTCACCACGCGGGAGGGCCTCCTACAATGAGCAGTTCTTC. Amino acid sequence: CASSSPRGRASYNEQFF.